Shown below are 20 T cell receptor beta chains from a single sample sequenced in a study of Ad26.COV2.S vaccination and SARS-CoV-2 variants. As to treatment: roughly 18 received Ad26.COV2.S at low or high dose, single or two shots; 5 received placebo; per-sample allocation not given. Sampling took place 63 days after the first vaccine or placebo injection. Repertoires were generated with immunoSEQ multiplex PCR, while TCRdb's copy carries only in-frame clones and drops some. The table includes hundreds of thousands of clones, more than 85% detected once. The source material was peripheral blood, sampled in a trial of Ad26.COV2.S vaccine versus placebo. Receptors were obtained from a person aged 18-65 years who received the Ad26.COV2.S COVID-19 vaccine or a placebo.

This chain uses TRBV28 with TRBJ2-7, with D maybe TRBD1 (7 bases). Germline CDR1 reads MDHEN; CDR2 reads SYDVKM. The CDR3 totals 16 residues. V gave up 3 bases and J gave up 3 bases, with 18 bases separating them. The CDR3 DNA reads as TGTGCCAGCAGTTTGTTCGCAGGGGGGTTTGGCTACGAGCAGTACTTC. It translates to CASSLFAGGFGYEQYF.

The rearrangement joins TRBV7-9 to TRBJ2-5; 9 nucleotides agree with TRBD1. Looked up from germline, CDR1 is SEHNR and CDR2 is FQNEAQ (reference sequence). V lost 5 bases and J lost 6; bases outside the gene matches: 13. The CDR3 spans 16 residues. The CDR3 nucleotides are TGTGCCAGCAGCGCACAACTCCCGGGACAGGGACAGACCCAGTACTTC. As protein: CASSAQLPGQGQTQYF.

V gene TRBV9 combines with J gene TRBJ2-2; D may be TRBD1 (6 bases). The V end was cut by 4 bases, the J end by 0 bases, with 13 bases between. Germline CDR1 reads SGDLS; CDR2 reads YYNGEE. The CDR3 runs to 16 residues. For the CDR3, the DNA is TGTGCCAGCAGCCCAAGGACAGCGACGAACACCGGGGAGCTGTTTTTT. Translated: CASSPRTATNTGELFF.

This chain joins TRBV11-2 and TRBJ2-5, with D hard to call. V was cut by 1 base and J by 1 base, with 7 bases left in between. CDR1 and CDR2 (germline): SGHAT, FQNNGV. The CDR3 spans 14 residues. For the CDR3, the DNA is TGTGCCAGCAGCTTAGTGCAAGCCCAAGAGACCCAGTACTTC. Protein: CASSLVQAQETQYF.

V is TRBV4-1 and J is TRBJ1-1; D remains unclear. Trimming removed 0 bases from V and 7 bases from J, with 3 bases in between. CDR3 length equals 11 residues. The germline gives CDR1 MGHRA, CDR2 YSYEKL. CDR3 protein: CASSQDSEAFF. CDR3 sequence (DNA): TGCGCCAGCAGCCAAGATAGTGAAGCTTTCTTT.

The V gene is TRBV5-1, the J gene TRBJ2-6; the D gene is possibly TRBD1 (5 bases). The ends were cut back, 0 bases at V and 4 bases at J, with 14 bases in the middle. There are 17 residues in the CDR3. CDR1 and CDR2 from the germline V gene are SGHRS and YFSETQ. CDR3 sequence reads: CASSLGGRGAGANVLTF. The CDR3 bases are TGCGCCAGCAGCTTGGGAGGTAGGGGCGCCGGGGCCAACGTCCTGACTTTC.

The CDR3 spells CASSLDGQRGGYTF. The DNA for the CDR3 is TGTGCCAGCAGCTTAGATGGACAGAGAGGTGGCTACACCTTC. J is TRBJ1-2 and V is TRBV7-2, with D tentatively TRBD1 (6 bases). The CDR3 consists of 14 residues. Germline V gene data show CDR1 as SGHTA and CDR2 as FQGNSA. Deletions cut 1 base from V and 7 bases from J, with 13 bases between.

This clone was observed once. V usage is TRBV18 and J usage is TRBJ2-4; no definite D call. V lost 3 bases and J lost 1, with 13 bases in between. The CDR3 contains 16 residues. The germline gives CDR1 KGHSH, CDR2 LQKENI. The CDR3 reads CASSPSPVRAKNIQYF. For the CDR3, the DNA is TGTGCCAGCTCACCTAGCCCCGTTCGGGCCAAAAACATTCAGTACTTC.

The V and J genes are TRBV19 and TRBJ2-1, with TRBD2 matching 8 bases. V dropped 2 bases and J dropped 7; count of bases not matched to a gene: 7. The V gene's germline CDR1 is LNHDA and CDR2 SQIVND (reference sequence). This CDR3 spans 15 amino acids. The CDR3 DNA reads TGTGCCAGTAGTATAAGGTTAGCGGGATGGAATGAGCAGTTCTTC. It codes for CASSIRLAGWNEQFF.

The V and J genes are TRBV5-8 and TRBJ1-2; a weak D match, TRBD1 (6 bases). The germline V and J ends were trimmed by 5 bases and 3 bases, with 17 bases remaining between them. This CDR3 is 15 amino acids long. CDR1 and CDR2 (germline): SGHTS, YDEGEE. In nucleotides, the CDR3 is TGTGCCAGCAGAAATACAGGGAAAGGCGACTATGGCTACACCTTC. This encodes CASRNTGKGDYGYTF.

V and J are TRBV6-1 and TRBJ1-1; no firm D call. The CDR3 sequence is 15 residues long. Trimming took off 5 bases at V and 1 base at J, with 14 bases between the two ends. Germline-derived CDR1 and CDR2 are MNHNS and SASEGT. CDR3 sequence (DNA): TGTGCCAGCAGTCAGGACTTCCCACCGAACACTGAAGCTTTCTTT. Protein: CASSQDFPPNTEAFF.

CDR3 loop: CASSQDLAGTSTDTQYF. The CDR3 DNA follows: TGTGCCAGCAGCCAAGATCTAGCGGGGACTAGCACAGATACGCAGTATTTT. The V gene is TRBV4-2, the J gene TRBJ2-3; TRBD2 matches 9 bases. This CDR3 is 17 amino acids long. After removal of 0 bases from V and 0 bases from J, the junction contained 4 bases not matched to a gene. CDR1 and CDR2 (germline): LGHNA, YNFKEQ.

J is TRBJ2-7 and V is TRBV7-2, with 9 bases fitting TRBD1. The germline V gene encodes CDR1 SGHTA and CDR2 FQGNSA. The CDR3 consists of 15 residues. The J segment lost 6 bases and the V segment lost 5 bases, leaving 11 bases of the junction unmatched. CDR3 loop: CASSQSRDRASEQYF. The CDR3 DNA is TGTGCCAGCAGCCAATCCCGGGACAGGGCTTCCGAGCAGTACTTC.

This chain uses TRBV5-1 with TRBJ1-2, with 7 bases lining up with TRBD1. V gave up 5 bases and J gave up 6 bases; unmatched junction bases: 10. This CDR3 comprises 14 residues. Germline-derived CDR1 and CDR2 are SGHRS and YFSETQ. CDR3 sequence: CASRPGQRVDGYTF. The CDR3 DNA is TGCGCCAGCAGACCGGGACAGAGGGTCGATGGCTACACCTTC. Together with reference TRBV5-1 and TRBJ1-2, the CDR3 gives the full variable domain: KAGVTQTPRYLIKTRGQQVTLSCSPISGHRSVSWYQQTPGQGLQFLFEYFSETQRNKGNFPGRFSGRQFSNSRSEMNVSTLELGDSALYLCASRPGQRVDGYTFGSGTRLTVV.

Only one count was recorded for this clone. The rearrangement links TRBV28 to TRBJ2-7, with TRBD1 matching over 9 bases. The CDR3 totals 15 residues. After removal of 5 bases from V and 5 bases from J, the junction contained 10 bases not matched to a gene. From germline, CDR1 is MDHEN and CDR2 SYDVKM. In nucleotides, the CDR3 is TGTGCCAGCAGTGGTACCGGGACAGGGAGTCACGAGCAGTACTTC. Amino acid sequence: CASSGTGTGSHEQYF.

This clone has a single count. The genes are TRBV6-1 and TRBJ1-2; no reliable D call. Trimming removed 2 bases from V and 6 bases from J, with 10 bases in between. This CDR3 contains 13 residues. Per germline, CDR1 MNHNS and CDR2 SASEGT. Written as DNA, the CDR3 is TGTGCCAGCAGTGAATCAACGGGGAATGGCTACACCTTC. Translating gives CASSESTGNGYTF.

The rearrangement links TRBV27 to TRBJ2-7; either TRBD1 or TRBD2 may supply D (5 bases each). The V end lost 4 bases, the J end lost 0 bases, and 13 bases lay between the germline ends. The CDR3 runs to 15 residues. The V gene's germline CDR1 is MNHEY and CDR2 SMNVEV (reference sequence). In DNA, the CDR3 is TGTGCCAGCAGTTACGGCGCAGGGAGCTCCTACGAGCAGTACTTC. Its translation is CASSYGAGSSYEQYF.

The CDR3 DNA follows: TGTGCCAGCAGCCCAAGAGGTAACGGGGAGGAAAAACTGTTTTTT. As protein: CASSPRGNGEEKLFF. The chain joins TRBV9 to TRBJ1-4; D not resolved. V was trimmed by 4 bases and J by 8 bases, leaving 18 bases between them. The CDR3 is 15 amino acids. Germline-derived CDR1 and CDR2 are SGDLS and YYNGEE.

The V call is TRBV7-2, the J call TRBJ2-3; D remains unclear. This CDR3 has 14 amino acids. The ends were cut back, 5 bases at V and 3 bases at J, with 12 bases in the middle. Germline loops: CDR1 SGHTA, CDR2 FQGNSA. The DNA of the CDR3 is TGTGCCAGCAGCACCCGGACGGGTACAGATACGCAGTATTTT. It encodes CASSTRTGTDTQYF.

This chain links TRBV28 with TRBJ2-7; D assignment may be TRBD1 or TRBD2 (5 bases each). V shed 4 bases and J shed 5 bases, with 24 bases lying between them. In germline, CDR1 is MDHEN, CDR2 SYDVKM. This CDR3 contains 17 residues. The CDR3 is CASSSARTGPPRDEQYF. The CDR3 DNA sequence: TGTGCCAGCAGTTCCGCTCGCACGGGACCCCCACGGGACGAGCAGTACTTC. The full variable domain, rest sourced from reference TRBV28 and TRBJ2-7, is DVKVTQSSRYLVKRTGEKVFLECVQDMDHENMFWYRQDPGLGLRLIYFSYDVKMKEKGDIPEGYSVSREKKERFSLILESASTNQTSMYLCASSSARTGPPRDEQYFGPGTRLTVT.